This entry is about one TCR beta chain. This CDR3 has 16 residues. V lost 4 bases and J lost 5; bases outside the gene matches: 12. Germline V gene sequence: CDR1 LGHDT, CDR2 YNNKEL (reference sequence). Profiled with immunoSEQ multiplex PCR; TCRdb holds only in-frame clones, not every one. The sample shows 100,000 to 150,000 clones, under 95% of them seen only once. This entry comes from a study of blood T cell repertoires in COVID-19. Across the study: Samples taken during acute and convalescent COVID-19 were collected in the United States, Italy and Spain. From T cells, B-cell-depleted T cells, or PBMCs came the material, which was cDNA or gDNA.

Sequenced material: peripheral blood. The sequence was collected from a man aged 50 or older with active COVID-19. The chain joins TRBV3-1 (or the pseudogene TRBV3-2) to TRBJ1-2, with 8 nucleotides matching TRBD1. The CDR3 region is CASSPTYWQGAYGYTF. DNA for the CDR3: TGTGCCAGCAGCCCCACCTATTGGCAGGGGGCGTATGGCTACACCTTC.